Each of the 14 T cell receptor beta chains below was sequenced from the same sample in a study of human T cells and chemical hapten exposure. TCRdb analysed the RACE reads with MiXCR anew, one entry per CDR3 protein. This table holds more than 90,000 distinct CDR3 sequences, roughly 11% found once. The time point is: patch test 2, 6 weeks after DPC sensitization. Treatment reported: therapeutic diphenylcyclopropenone sensitization with weekly scalp DPC. The sequenced sample was whole blood, obtained in connection with sensitization to the hapten diphenylcyclopropenone (DPC). These receptors all come from a woman between 40 and 50 years old with alopecia areata. Some clones in this sample may be carry-over from other donors' samples.

This clonotype was observed a few times. This chain links TRBV11-2 with TRBJ2-1, with TRBD2 identical over 9 bases. The CDR3 length is 20 residues. Germline values: CDR1 SGHAT, CDR2 FQNNGV. The ends lost 2 bases at V and 1 base at J; junction bases unmatched: 15. CDR3 DNA: TGTGCCAGCAGCTTAAACGGCGGGAGGGCCAATGCAAGATCCTACAATGAGCAGTTCTTC. This translates into CASSLNGGRANARSYNEQFF. Using reference TRBV11-2 and TRBJ2-1 for the parts outside the CDR3, the full variable domain is EAGVAQSPRYKIIEKRQSVAFWCNPISGHATLYWYQQILGQGPKLLIQFQNNGVVDDSQLPKDRFSAERLKGVDSTLKIQPAKLEDSAVYLCASSLNGGRANARSYNEQFFGPGTRLTVL.

This clonotype has ten or more counts. The chain links TRBV7-6 to TRBJ1-2, with 8 bases aligning to TRBD1. The CDR3 runs 13 residues. The J segment lost 6 bases and the V segment lost 5 bases, leaving 5 bases of the junction unmatched. CDR1 is SGHVS, CDR2 FNYEAQ, per germline. CDR3 in DNA: TGTGCCAGCAGCCCCTGGACAGGGAATGGCTACACCTTC. Protein: CASSPWTGNGYTF.

This clonotype was counted ten times or more. DNA for the CDR3: TGTGCCAGCAGCCCCAGTGGGGGACTAGCGGGACTACTAGCCAAAAACATTCAGTACTTC. Its translation is CASSPSGGLAGLLAKNIQYF. The gene calls are TRBV7-6 and TRBJ2-4; 13 positions match TRBD2. Germline-derived CDR1 and CDR2 are SGHVS and FNYEAQ. V lost 5 bases and J lost 0; bases outside the gene matches: 13. The length of the CDR3 is 20 residues.

This sequence joins TRBV30 and TRBJ2-7; 9 nucleotides match TRBD2. With V trimmed by 3 bases and J by 3 bases, 9 bases remained unmatched. The CDR3 has 15 amino acids. Germline V lookup: CDR1 GTSNPN, CDR2 SVGIG (reference sequence). CDR3 bases: TGTGCCTGGAGCGACCCCGCTAGCGGGAACTACGAGCAGTACTTC. Amino acids: CAWSDPASGNYEQYF.

This clonotype has a count of ten or more. This sequence joins TRBV7-2 and TRBJ2-1; perhaps TRBD2 as D (5 bases). Trimming took 3 bases from V and 10 from J, leaving 10 bases between them. The CDR3 covers 12 residues. Germline V lookup: CDR1 SGHTA, CDR2 FQGNSA. CDR3 sequence reads: CASSFGLWEQFF. Written as DNA, the CDR3 is TGTGCCAGCAGCTTTGGACTCTGGGAGCAGTTCTTC.

This clonotype appeared many times. The V call is TRBV7-9, the J call TRBJ1-3, with a possible D match to TRBD1 (6 bases). The CDR3 consists of 17 residues. Germline CDR1 is SEHNR and CDR2 is FQNEAQ (reference sequence). Between the trimmed V and J ends, which lost 2 bases and 3 bases, there was a span of 17 bases. In DNA form, the CDR3 reads TGTGCCAGCAGCTTAAGCACAGGGATTGGAGGTGGAAACACCATATATTTT. This translates into CASSLSTGIGGGNTIYF.

The chain combines TRBV4-3 with TRBJ2-1, with 8 nucleotides matching TRBD2. This CDR3 region has 16 residues. With V trimmed by 1 base and J by 7 bases, 9 bases remained unmatched. Germline V gives CDR1 LGHNA, CDR2 YSLEER. The CDR3 DNA is TGCGCCAGCAGCCAAGGACCGGGGGGGCCTGGGAATGAGCAGTTCTTC. Protein: CASSQGPGGPGNEQFF.

This clonotype was seen more than once but under ten times. CDR3 DNA: TGTGCCAGTGGGCCCCGGGGTGGGCTCTACAATGAGCAGTTCTTC. As protein: CASGPRGGLYNEQFF. This chain uses TRBV6-2 or TRBV6-3 with TRBJ2-1; D perhaps matches TRBD2 (5 bases). V shed 9 bases and J shed 3 bases, with 18 bases lying between them. The CDR3 is 15 residues long. In germline, CDR1 is MNHEY, CDR2 SVGEGT.

This clonotype was counted only a few times. The genes are TRBV30 and TRBJ1-2; D gene uncertain. Trimming shortened V by 3 bases and J by 4 bases, and 9 bases separated the two germline ends. This CDR3 is 12 amino acids long. Germline lookup yields CDR1 GTSNPN and CDR2 SVGIG (reference sequence). This CDR3 reads CAWSSASYGYTF. Written as DNA, the CDR3 is TGTGCCTGGAGCTCAGCTTCCTATGGCTACACCTTC.

Here the CDR3 DNA reads TGTGCCAGCAGCCAAGAGGTAGCGGGGGGTCTCTACGAGCAGTACTTC. As protein: CASSQEVAGGLYEQYF. The chain has TRBV4-2 and TRBJ2-7; the match to TRBD2 covers 10 bases. Losses at the gene ends were 0 bases for V and 3 bases for J; bases not matched to a gene: 5. Germline CDR1 LGHNA, CDR2 YNFKEQ. The CDR3 is made up of 16 amino acids.

The chain combines TRBV2 with TRBJ2-5; 7 positions match TRBD1. In germline, CDR1 is SNHLY, CDR2 FYNNEI. The CDR3 contains 14 residues. V dropped 6 bases and J dropped 2; count of bases not matched to a gene: 6. CDR3 loop: CASSFDRDQETQYF. The CDR3, as DNA: TGTGCCAGCAGCTTTGACAGGGATCAAGAGACCCAGTACTTC. The complete variable domain, with remaining parts taken from reference TRBV2 and TRBJ2-5, reads EPEVTQTPSHQVTQMGQEVILRCVPISNHLYFYWYRQILGQKVEFLVSFYNNEISEKSEIFDDQFSVERPDGSNFTLKIRSTKLEDSAMYFCASSFDRDQETQYFGPGTRLLVL.

This clonotype was observed a handful of times. The chain combines TRBV20-1 with TRBJ2-1; 12 bases line up with TRBD2. This CDR3 comprises 18 residues. Per germline, CDR1 DFQATT and CDR2 SNEGSKA (reference sequence). Losses at the gene ends were 5 bases for V and 2 bases for J; bases not matched to a gene: 13. The CDR3 loop reads CSAPRASGRGGPYNEQFF. In DNA form, the CDR3 reads TGCAGTGCTCCTCGCGCTAGCGGGAGGGGGGGGCCCTACAATGAGCAGTTCTTC.

The chain couples TRBV6-1 to TRBJ1-2; no firm D call. Germline V lookup: CDR1 MNHNS, CDR2 SASEGT. V was pared by 3 bases and J by 4 bases, with 12 bases between. This CDR3 spans 14 amino acids. The CDR3 sequence is CASSEAGSRYGYTF. The CDR3 DNA is TGTGCCAGCAGTGAGGCAGGATCGCGCTATGGCTACACCTTC.

The chain uses TRBV29-1 and TRBJ2-5; D might be TRBD1 or TRBD2, each matching 5 bases. Trimming removed 7 bases at V and 5 bases at J, with 11 bases between. This CDR3 region has 11 residues. The V gene's germline CDR1 is SQVTM and CDR2 ANQGSEA. The CDR3 spells CSGGVIETQYF. DNA for the CDR3: TGCAGCGGAGGGGTCATTGAGACCCAGTACTTC.